Following are 27 T cell receptor beta chains from one sample sequenced in a study of T cells after yellow fever vaccination. Via MiXCR, TCRdb re-called the 5' RACE reads, giving one row per CDR3 protein. The profile shows 95,000 to 100,000 distinct CDR3 sequences, around 5.8% of them singletons. The source material was CD8+ T cells sorted from PBMCs, sampled 10 days after the yellow fever booster vaccination. The receptors derive from a man aged 18 to 30 who received the YFV17D yellow fever vaccine.

This clonotype was recorded at least ten times. This chain links TRBV20-1 with TRBJ2-5; 14 bases fit TRBD2. Germline V gene data show CDR1 as DFQATT and CDR2 as SNEGSKA (reference sequence). Trimming cost V 3 bases and J 4 bases; bases outside gene matches: 10. The CDR3 contains 17 residues. In nucleotides, the CDR3 is TGCAGTGCTAGGACCCTGACTAGCGGGGGGGCCGGAGAGACCCAGTACTTC. This encodes CSARTLTSGGAGETQYF.

This clonotype showed up many times. CDR3 sequence reads: CASSQDPLNYGYTF. DNA of the CDR3: TGTGCCAGCAGCCAAGATCCGCTTAACTATGGCTACACCTTC. The chain carries TRBV3-1 and TRBJ1-2, with unresolved D. V was trimmed by 0 bases and J by 1 base, leaving 6 bases between them. The germline CDR1 and CDR2 sequences are LGHDT and YNNKEL (reference sequence). This CDR3 has 14 residues.

This clonotype was counted between two and nine times. The V and J genes are TRBV28 and TRBJ1-4, with a tentative D call TRBD1 (5 bases). The V gene lost 9 bases and the J gene lost 0 bases, with 17 bases spanning the gap. There are 16 residues in the CDR3. Germline V lookup: CDR1 MDHEN, CDR2 SYDVKM. As DNA, the CDR3 is TGTGCCAGGCAGGGCGGTTTCGATGCAACTAATGAAAAACTGTTTTTT. This translates into CARQGGFDATNEKLFF.

This clonotype was seen a few times. CDR3 sequence: CASSQTGELAGPSTDTQYF. DNA of the CDR3: TGCGCCAGCAGCCAGACAGGGGAACTAGCGGGCCCTAGCACAGATACGCAGTATTTT. This chain links TRBV4-3 with TRBJ2-3, with D perhaps matching TRBD2 (9 bases). Germline V gives CDR1 LGHNA, CDR2 YSLEER. V gave up 3 bases and J gave up 0 bases, with 22 bases separating them. The CDR3 extends over 19 amino acids.

V gene TRBV20-1 combines with J gene TRBJ2-1, with TRBD1 matching over 9 bases. CDR3 length: 14 residues. The germline CDR1 and CDR2 sequences are DFQATT and SNEGSKA (reference sequence). The J segment lost 7 bases and the V segment lost 6 bases, leaving 10 bases of the junction unmatched. The CDR3 DNA sequence: TGCAGTGCAAAGCCGGGACAGGGAAGAAATGAGCAGTTCTTC. Its translation is CSAKPGQGRNEQFF.

This clonotype was detected only a few times. The chain has TRBV11-2 and TRBJ2-7; 8 positions match TRBD1. Germline values: CDR1 SGHAT, CDR2 FQNNGV. J was trimmed by 4 bases and V by 5 bases; bases with no gene match: 10. The CDR3 totals 15 residues. CDR3 DNA: TGTGCCAGCAGCCTAGGACAGGGTTACTTATACGAGCAGTACGTC. This translates into CASSLGQGYLYEQYV.

The chain joins TRBV28 to TRBJ1-2, with 8 bases aligning to TRBD1. The CDR3 length is 15 residues. V was clipped by 2 bases and J by 5 bases; unmatched bases: 7. The V gene's germline CDR1 is MDHEN and CDR2 SYDVKM. The CDR3 DNA sequence: TGTGCCAGCAGTTTAAGGGGGGACAGGATATATGGCTACACCTTC. Protein sequence: CASSLRGDRIYGYTF.

This clonotype was observed a few times. This chain uses TRBV23-1 with TRBJ2-7; D is perhaps TRBD2 (6 bases). TRBV23-1 is an ORF; its function is uncertain. Trimming left V 6 bases short and J 6 bases short, with 15 bases between. The CDR3 has 13 amino acids. The CDR3 sequence is CASSRGTSGEQYF. CDR3 coding DNA: TGCGCCAGCAGCCGAGGGACTTCCGGCGAGCAGTACTTC.

This clonotype has a handful of counts. This chain links TRBV4-1 with TRBJ2-5, with 7 bases fitting TRBD1. The CDR3 has 16 residues. CDR1 is MGHRA and CDR2 is YSYEKL in the germline V gene. V dropped 4 bases and J dropped 5; count of bases not matched to a gene: 13. For the CDR3, the DNA is TGCGCCAGCAGCCGCCGGGACAGTACATTTGAGGAGACCCAGTACTTC. It encodes CASSRRDSTFEETQYF.

This clonotype was found many times. V gene TRBV4-1 combines with J gene TRBJ2-3; 7 bases fit TRBD2. Trimming took 0 bases from V and 5 from J; bases not matched to a gene: 8. CDR3 length: 16 residues. CDR1 and CDR2 from the germline V gene are MGHRA and YSYEKL. CDR3 nucleotides: TGCGCCAGCAGCCAAGACCCAGCGGGGTGGGTAGATACGCAGTATTTT. This gives the protein CASSQDPAGWVDTQYF.

The chain is built from TRBV5-1 and TRBJ2-1; 7 bases are shared with TRBD2. V shed 1 base, J shed 8 bases, and the junction held 9 bases outside the gene matches. Germline-derived CDR1 and CDR2 are SGHRS and YFSETQ. The CDR3 sequence is 15 residues long. CDR3 nucleotides: TGCGCCAGCAGCTTGTCCGGGACTACGAAGGATGAGCAGTTCTTC. Its protein is CASSLSGTTKDEQFF. Filled out from reference TRBV5-1 and TRBJ2-1, the complete variable domain reads KAGVTQTPRYLIKTRGQQVTLSCSPISGHRSVSWYQQTPGQGLQFLFEYFSETQRNKGNFPGRFSGRQFSNSRSEMNVSTLELGDSALYLCASSLSGTTKDEQFFGPGTRLTVL.

This clonotype was seen many times. The V call is TRBV6-4, the J call TRBJ2-2; no reliable D call. CDR3 length equals 13 residues. Trimming took off 0 bases at V and 8 bases at J, with 7 bases between the two ends. The germline gives CDR1 MRHNA, CDR2 SNTAGT. CDR3 sequence (DNA): TGTGCCAGCAGTGACTCGATTGAGGGGGAGCTGTTTTTT. Amino acids: CASSDSIEGELFF.

This clonotype was seen a few times. V usage is TRBV4-3 and J usage is TRBJ2-3, with D possibly called TRBD1 or TRBD2 (5 bases each). The V and J ends lost 1 base and 6 bases respectively, with 20 bases between them. The CDR3 consists of 17 residues. CDR1 and CDR2 from the germline V gene are LGHNA and YSLEER. CDR3 region: CASSQVPPGPVLDTQYF. Here the CDR3 DNA reads TGCGCCAGCAGCCAAGTTCCTCCGGGACCGGTACTCGATACGCAGTATTTT.

V usage is TRBV7-9 and J usage is TRBJ2-3; D possibly corresponds to TRBD1 (5 bases). V gave up 5 bases and J gave up 3 bases, with 18 bases separating them. Germline V lookup: CDR1 SEHNR, CDR2 FQNEAQ (reference sequence). The CDR3 totals 16 residues. As DNA, the CDR3 is TGTGCCAGCAGCCCCAGAGGCTTAAGGGGAACAGATACGCAGTATTTT. Its translation: CASSPRGLRGTDTQYF.

Many counts were recorded for this clonotype. The rearrangement joins TRBV6-1 to TRBJ2-2; D gene ambiguous. V was clipped by 10 bases and J by 1 base, with 13 bases between them. Per the germline V gene, CDR1 is MNHNS and CDR2 is SASEGT. This CDR3 is built from 14 residues. DNA of the CDR3: TGTGCCACCTCAGGTACACTGAACACCGGGGAGCTGTTTTTT. It specifies CATSGTLNTGELFF.

This clonotype was counted between two and nine times. This rearrangement joins TRBV7-9 to TRBJ1-1; 8 nucleotides align to TRBD1. The CDR3 loop spans 15 amino acids. The junction had 6 bases not matched to a gene; V was cut back by 5 bases and J by 1 base. The germline V gene has CDR1 SEHNR and CDR2 FQNEAQ (reference sequence). The CDR3 DNA reads as TGTGCCAGCAGCATCCAAGACAGGGGGAACACTGAAGCTTTCTTT. It codes for CASSIQDRGNTEAFF.

This clonotype turned up a few times. The chain links TRBV20-1 to TRBJ2-2, with 9 bases fitting TRBD2. The CDR3 is 16 residues long. From germline, CDR1 is DFQATT and CDR2 SNEGSKA (reference sequence). Trimming cost V 2 bases and J 2 bases; bases outside gene matches: 6. The CDR3 loop reads CSARFLAGENTGELFF. CDR3 coding DNA: TGCAGTGCTAGATTTTTAGCGGGGGAAAACACCGGGGAGCTGTTTTTT.

This clonotype was detected only a few times. The CDR3 here is CASSMGPRGAQEEKLFF. The CDR3 bases are TGTGCCAGTAGTATGGGACCTCGGGGGGCGCAAGAAGAAAAACTGTTTTTT. The chain carries TRBV19 and TRBJ1-4, with D perhaps matching TRBD1 (6 bases). Trimming took 3 bases from V and 8 from J, leaving 22 bases between them. The germline gives CDR1 LNHDA, CDR2 SQIVND (reference sequence). This CDR3 comprises 17 residues.

The V gene is TRBV4-1, the J gene TRBJ1-3; D might be TRBD1 (5 bases). The germline V gene has CDR1 MGHRA and CDR2 YSYEKL. Trimming removed 0 bases at V and 4 bases at J, with 10 bases between. The CDR3 has 15 amino acids. This chain's CDR3 is CASSQDGGNGNTIYF. CDR3 coding DNA: TGCGCCAGCAGCCAAGATGGGGGGAACGGAAACACCATATATTTT.

The V gene is TRBV7-9, the J gene TRBJ2-7; D tentatively reads TRBD1 or TRBD2 (5 bases each). Germline assignment: CDR1 SEHNR and CDR2 FQNEAQ (reference sequence). The CDR3 consists of 16 residues. Trimming shortened V by 1 base and J by 5 bases, and 18 bases separated the two germline ends. CDR3 region: CASSLGTTGAGDEQYF. Written as DNA, the CDR3 is TGTGCCAGCAGCTTAGGAACGACCGGGGCGGGCGACGAGCAGTACTTC.

For the CDR3, the DNA is TGTGCCAGCCGGAGCTGGGGGGGGCATGGAGATACGCAGTATTTT. It codes for CASRSWGGHGDTQYF. The rearrangement joins TRBV5-6 to TRBJ2-3, with D tentatively TRBD2 (7 bases). CDR3 size: 15 residues. The germline V gene has CDR1 SGHDT and CDR2 YYEEEE. V was cut by 7 bases and J by 5 bases, with 20 bases left in between.

The chain recombines TRBV6-1 with TRBJ2-7, with 7 bases matching TRBD1. The CDR3 is 11 amino acids. V was pared by 6 bases and J by 4 bases, with 0 bases of the junction left unmatched. The germline V gene encodes CDR1 MNHNS and CDR2 SASEGT. In DNA form, the CDR3 reads TGTGCCAGCAGACAGGGGTACGAGCAGTACTTC. It codes for CASRQGYEQYF.

This clonotype was seen many times. This chain links TRBV19 with TRBJ1-1; unclear D gene. The V end lost 5 bases, the J end lost 0 bases, and 7 bases lay between the germline ends. Germline-derived CDR1 and CDR2 are LNHDA and SQIVND (reference sequence). CDR3 size: 13 residues. The CDR3 region is CASSYRVNTEAFF. Written as DNA, the CDR3 is TGTGCCAGTAGTTATCGGGTGAACACTGAAGCTTTCTTT.

This clonotype showed up just a few times. CDR3 sequence (DNA): TGTGCCAGCGGACTAGCGGGGGGGCAATACAATGAGCAGTTCTTC. This sequence encodes CASGLAGGQYNEQFF. This chain connects TRBV19 to TRBJ2-1; 15 bases are a match to TRBD2. Germline lookup yields CDR1 LNHDA and CDR2 SQIVND (reference sequence). The V gene end was trimmed by 9 bases and the J gene end by 4 bases; junction bases not matched to a gene: 4. This CDR3 contains 15 residues.

This clonotype was seen at least ten times. The chain couples TRBV20-1 to TRBJ1-2; 7 nucleotides line up with TRBD1. Trimming cost V 0 bases and J 2 bases; bases outside gene matches: 9. From germline, CDR1 is DFQATT and CDR2 SNEGSKA (reference sequence). The CDR3 contains 16 residues. DNA of the CDR3: TGCAGTGCTAGAGACCCAAGGAGGGGGCAAAACTATGGCTACACCTTC. Protein sequence: CSARDPRRGQNYGYTF.

This clonotype showed up just a few times. The chain combines TRBV7-9 with TRBJ1-1; unclear D gene. Trimming removed 5 bases from V and 3 bases from J, with 16 bases in between. Germline V gene sequence: CDR1 SEHNR, CDR2 FQNEAQ (reference sequence). CDR3 length: 15 amino acids. The CDR3 spells CASSPHAGADTEAFF. In nucleotides, the CDR3 is TGTGCCAGCAGCCCCCATGCGGGTGCCGACACTGAAGCTTTCTTT.

The chain uses TRBV5-5 and TRBJ1-1; maybe TRBD1 (5 bases). With 5 bases removed from V and 0 bases from J, the gap between germline ends came to 14 bases. This CDR3 has 15 residues. Per germline, CDR1 SGHKS and CDR2 YYEKEE (reference sequence). The CDR3 sequence: CASRDRAYMNTEAFF. The CDR3 nucleotides read TGTGCCAGCAGAGACAGAGCTTACATGAACACTGAAGCTTTCTTT.